This T cell receptor (beta chain) was recorded in a study of blood T cells in healthy people across ages. The study's findings and limits: Expanded clonotype shifts may have been confounded, as the donors had an unknown CMV status. The study found more naive CD4+ cells and higher diversity in long-lived than aged donors.

This clonotype was seen a few times. Its target is not known. It was approximately 10 milliliters of peripheral blood that were drawn from each donor. Extraction of total RNA produced a minimum of 5.5 micrograms from each sample. The CDR3 extends over 16 amino acids. Trimming shortened V by 1 base and J by 3 bases, and 14 bases separated the two germline ends. Looked up from germline, CDR1 is SEHNR and CDR2 is FQNEAQ (reference sequence). The use of a sample-barcoded 5' primer and a J-beta primer mix characterized a second PCR of about 6 to 11 cycles. TCRdb recomputed calls from the 5' RACE reads with MiXCR, one row per CDR3 protein. The repertoire holds just under 900,000 distinct CDR3 sequences, with under 30% as singletons.

V and J are TRBV7-9 and TRBJ2-3, with a weak D call TRBD1 (6 bases). The origin of this receptor is a woman aged 80 or over in good health. Sequencing was performed on blood. The CDR3 is CASSLGGGRTTDTQYF. CDR3 DNA sequence: TGTGCCAGCAGCTTAGGTGGGGGCCGAACGACAGATACGCAGTATTTT.